Shown below are 26 T cell receptor beta chains from a single sample sequenced in a study of T cells expressing NK-cell markers. TCRdb reanalyzed the 5' RACE reads, giving one entry per CDR3 protein sequence and no DNA. This sample's table has a few hundred thousand distinct CDR3 sequences. Material: blood T cells: a sorted CD56 or NKG2C T cell subset, CD4+ or CD8+ T cells, or bulk PBMC T cells (not recorded which). The receptor source for this set is a woman aged 50 to 60 in good health.

This chain links TRBV7-2 with TRBJ2-2; as DNA is missing, the TRBD1 call by TCRdb cannot be tested. The CDR3 is 14 amino acids. Germline lookup yields CDR1 SGHTA and CDR2 FQGNSA. The CDR3 reads CASSFPGQGRELFF.

The chain joins TRBV12-3 or TRBV12-4 to TRBJ2-4; checking the TCRdb D call of TRBD1 is not possible without DNA. This CDR3 contains 17 residues. CDR3 sequence: CASSPFSRVRAKNIQYF.

The chain has TRBV7-8 and TRBJ2-1; TCRdb selects TRBD2, and the lack of DNA leaves this call unchecked. CDR3 length: 20 amino acids. Per germline, CDR1 SGHVS and CDR2 FQNEAQ. Here the CDR3 reads CASSLNLVAGRRLAHNEQFF.

The chain is built from TRBV6-1 and TRBJ1-1; TCRdb's D call of TRBD1 is untestable without DNA. This CDR3 spans 13 amino acids. Germline CDR1 reads MNHNS; CDR2 reads SASEGT. CDR3 amino acids: CASSGRAGTEAFF.

This chain connects TRBV12-3 or TRBV12-4 to TRBJ2-3; TCRdb picks TRBD2, but there is no DNA to check that call. The CDR3 spans 14 residues. The CDR3 reads CASTSGTHIDTQYF.

The rearrangement joins TRBV12-3 or TRBV12-4 to TRBJ2-6; TCRdb returns TRBD1, unconfirmable since there is no DNA. The CDR3 covers 17 residues. CDR3 sequence: CASSPSGAPSGANVLTF.

The chain has TRBV5-6 and TRBJ2-7; the D call of TRBD2 rests on TCRdb alone, since no DNA is present to check it. The CDR3 sequence is 15 residues long. Germline lookup yields CDR1 SGHDT and CDR2 YYEEEE. The CDR3 spells CASSRGTRHNYEQYF.

The rearrangement uses TRBV12-5 and TRBJ2-1. This CDR3 spans 12 amino acids. Germline CDR1 reads LGHNT; CDR2 reads FRNRAP. The CDR3 region is CASALTYNEQFF.

The chain is built from TRBV4-1 and TRBJ2-1; the D call from TCRdb, TRBD2, cannot be confirmed without DNA. In germline, CDR1 is MGHRA, CDR2 YSYEKL. This CDR3 comprises 14 residues. The CDR3 is CASSQTGTTDEQFF.

The chain has TRBV20-1 and TRBJ2-4. The germline CDR1 and CDR2 sequences are DFQATT and SNEGSKA (reference sequence). The CDR3 runs to 15 residues. The CDR3 here is CSASSGGSAKNIQYF.

The J gene is TRBJ1-2, the V gene TRBV10-2; with no DNA, the TCRdb D assignment of TRBD1 cannot be verified. CDR1 is WSHSY, CDR2 SAAADI, per germline. The CDR3 is 12 residues long. This CDR3 reads CASSPNLGGYTF.

The gene calls are TRBV10-2 and TRBJ2-1; lacking DNA, the TRBD2 call made by TCRdb goes unchecked. The CDR3 spans 17 residues. Germline V gives CDR1 WSHSY, CDR2 SAAADI. CDR3 sequence: CASSGLAGYSSYNEQFF.

This chain connects TRBV12-3 or TRBV12-4 to TRBJ2-1. The CDR3 extends over 14 amino acids. The CDR3 sequence is CASTLRESTNEQFF.

The genes are TRBV27 and TRBJ2-7; the TCRdb D gene call, TRBD1, has no DNA to confirm it. CDR1 is MNHEY and CDR2 is SMNVEV in the germline V gene (reference sequence). The CDR3 sequence is 12 residues long. This chain's CDR3 is CASSFGQGEQYF.

The chain employs TRBV11-3 and TRBJ2-5; TCRdb outputs TRBD1, but without DNA this stays unchecked. The CDR3 contains 15 residues. The germline CDR1 and CDR2 sequences are SGHNT and YENEEA. The chain's CDR3 is CASSTGGGHQETQYF.

The CDR3: CASAMRGLPSSYNEQFF. The chain combines TRBV6-2 or TRBV6-3 with TRBJ2-1; TCRdb's D gene call, TRBD2, goes unchecked for lack of DNA. Germline CDR1 reads MNHEY; CDR2 reads SVGEGT. The CDR3 is 17 residues long.

The chain uses TRBV11-2 and TRBJ1-1. This CDR3 spans 16 amino acids. The germline CDR1 and CDR2 sequences are SGHAT and FQNNGV. CDR3 region: CASSLDLLGMNTEAFF.

The chain has TRBV5-1 and TRBJ2-1; the TCRdb call, TRBD1, lacks DNA for checking. The germline V gene encodes CDR1 SGHRS and CDR2 YFSETQ. The CDR3 extends over 15 amino acids. CDR3 sequence: CASRQEVISYNEQFF.

The chain joins TRBV20-1 to TRBJ2-1; no DNA is available, so the TRBD1 call from TCRdb remains unchecked. Germline V gives CDR1 DFQATT, CDR2 SNEGSKA (reference sequence). The CDR3 is 17 residues long. The CDR3 loop is CSAPIRTGPLTGNEQFF.

V and J are TRBV12-3 or TRBV12-4 and TRBJ1-2; lacking DNA, the TRBD1 call made by TCRdb goes unchecked. The CDR3 has 13 amino acids. CDR3 protein: CASRRGVGYGYTF.

The V call is TRBV2, the J call TRBJ1-5. The CDR3 length is 15 residues. Germline V gives CDR1 SNHLY, CDR2 FYNNEI. CDR3 residues: CASSDAGISNQPQHF.

The gene calls are TRBV29-1 and TRBJ1-2; TCRdb picks TRBD1, but there is no DNA to check that call. The CDR3 has 13 residues. The germline CDR1 and CDR2 sequences are SQVTM and ANQGSEA. Here the CDR3 reads CSVAAGGAYGYTF.

This sequence joins TRBV29-1 and TRBJ2-1; the D call of TRBD1 rests on TCRdb alone, since no DNA is present to check it. Germline values: CDR1 SQVTM, CDR2 ANQGSEA. This CDR3 has 15 amino acids. This CDR3 is CSVAGQATSYNEQFF.

The CDR3 loop is CASSFNPGTADYQPQHF. J is TRBJ1-5 and V is TRBV21-1. TRBV21-1 is classified as a pseudogene. CDR3 length equals 17 residues.

The gene calls are TRBV5-1 and TRBJ2-1; TCRdb lists TRBD1, though no DNA is available to test this call. Looked up from germline, CDR1 is SGHRS and CDR2 is YFSETQ. CDR3 length: 16 residues. The CDR3 sequence: CASRSGTIISYNEQFF.

The CDR3 sequence: CASRIQGPLSYGYTF. This rearrangement joins TRBV2 to TRBJ1-2; TCRdb's D gene call, TRBD1, goes unchecked for lack of DNA. The CDR3 length is 15 residues. The germline V gene has CDR1 SNHLY and CDR2 FYNNEI.